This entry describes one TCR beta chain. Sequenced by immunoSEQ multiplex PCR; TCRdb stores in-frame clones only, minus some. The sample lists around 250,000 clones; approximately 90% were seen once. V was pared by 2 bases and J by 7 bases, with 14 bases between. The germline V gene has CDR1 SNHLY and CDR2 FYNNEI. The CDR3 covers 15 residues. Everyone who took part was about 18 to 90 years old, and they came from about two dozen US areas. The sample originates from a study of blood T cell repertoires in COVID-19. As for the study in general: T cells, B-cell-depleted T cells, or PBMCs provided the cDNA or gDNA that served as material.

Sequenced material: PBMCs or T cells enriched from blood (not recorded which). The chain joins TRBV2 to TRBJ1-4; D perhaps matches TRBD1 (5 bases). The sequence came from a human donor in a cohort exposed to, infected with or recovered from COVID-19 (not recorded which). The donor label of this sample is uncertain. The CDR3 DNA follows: TGTGCCAGCAGTGAATTCCCGGGGGGGAGTGAAAAACTGTTTTTT. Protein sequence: CASSEFPGGSEKLFF.